These 26 T cell receptor beta chains originate from one sample sequenced in a study of blood T cell repertoires in COVID-19. TCRdb's copy holds only in-frame clones and misses some; the assay was immunoSEQ multiplex PCR. The sample has 250,000 or so clones; around nine tenths are singletons. The specimen sequenced was peripheral blood. All receptors derive from a man aged 40-55 years with active or convalescent COVID-19.

The sample holds one count of this clone. This chain connects TRBV6-5 to TRBJ1-6; D possibly corresponds to TRBD1 (5 bases). The CDR3 extends over 15 amino acids. The V end was cut by 5 bases, the J end by 5 bases, with 13 bases between. CDR1 is MNHEY and CDR2 is SVGAGI in the germline V gene. DNA for the CDR3: TGTGCCAGCAGTCCCAGGCGGGGGGATAATTCACCCCTCCACTTT. It specifies CASSPRRGDNSPLHF.

V is TRBV7-6 and J is TRBJ2-2; 9 bases line up with TRBD1. The germline CDR1 and CDR2 sequences are SGHVS and FNYEAQ. The CDR3 spans 18 residues. The J segment lost 2 bases and the V segment lost 6 bases, leaving 13 bases of the junction unmatched. This chain's CDR3 is CASRRRDRAYSNTGELFF. CDR3 sequence (DNA): TGTGCCAGCAGACGCCGGGACAGGGCCTATTCAAACACCGGGGAGCTGTTTTTT. Drawing the rest from reference TRBV7-6 and TRBJ2-2, the complete variable domain is GAGVSQSPRYKVTKRGQDVALRCDPISGHVSLYWYRQALGQGPEFLTYFNYEAQQDKSGLPNDRFSAERPEGSISTLTIQRTEQRDSAMYRCASRRRDRAYSNTGELFFGEGSRLTVL.

V usage is TRBV7-9 and J usage is TRBJ2-4; tentative D call: TRBD2 (5 bases). From germline, CDR1 is SEHNR and CDR2 FQNEAQ (reference sequence). V was trimmed by 0 bases and J by 14 bases, leaving 11 bases between them. This CDR3 contains 12 residues. CDR3 protein: CASSLAEEAEYF. The CDR3 DNA follows: TGTGCCAGCAGCTTAGCGGAGGAAGCCGAGTACTTC.

The chain has TRBV23-1 and TRBJ2-7; 8 positions match TRBD2. Being an ORF, TRBV23-1 has a function that is uncertain. Losses at the gene ends were 0 bases for V and 2 bases for J; bases not matched to a gene: 6. The CDR3 loop spans 16 amino acids. CDR3 amino acids: CASSQSDGGAAYEQYF. CDR3 nucleotides: TGCGCCAGCAGTCAATCGGACGGGGGGGCAGCCTACGAGCAGTACTTC.

The CDR3 DNA reads as TGTGCCAGCAGCTTGGCCTGGGACAGGAACGAGCAGTACTTC. This sequence encodes CASSLAWDRNEQYF. This chain links TRBV5-4 with TRBJ2-7; 8 nucleotides line up with TRBD1. Germline CDR1 reads SGHNT; CDR2 reads YYREEE (reference sequence). J gave up 5 bases and V 0 bases, and 4 bases lay outside the gene matches. The CDR3 has 14 amino acids.

The chain couples TRBV10-3 to TRBJ1-6; maybe TRBD1 (5 bases). Per the germline V gene, CDR1 is ENHRY and CDR2 is SYGVKD. Deletions cut 4 bases from V and 10 bases from J, with 11 bases between. The CDR3 extends over 13 amino acids. In DNA, the CDR3 is TGTGCCATCAGTGCACAGGTCGACTCACCCCTCCACTTT. Protein: CAISAQVDSPLHF.

V and J are TRBV28 and TRBJ2-5, with D perhaps matching TRBD2 (6 bases). Deletions cut 1 base from V and 8 bases from J, with 20 bases between. CDR3 length: 16 residues. Per germline, CDR1 MDHEN and CDR2 SYDVKM. The CDR3 DNA reads as TGTGCCAGCAGTTTATTGGGACTGGAGAGTGTGGGAACCCAGTACTTC. Translating it yields CASSLLGLESVGTQYF. The variable domain in full, with the rest retrieved from reference TRBV28 and TRBJ2-5, is DVKVTQSSRYLVKRTGEKVFLECVQDMDHENMFWYRQDPGLGLRLIYFSYDVKMKEKGDIPEGYSVSREKKERFSLILESASTNQTSMYLCASSLLGLESVGTQYFGPGTRLLVL.

This CDR3 reads CASSQEGALNQPQHF. The CDR3 bases are TGTGCCAGCAGCCAAGAAGGGGCCCTAAATCAGCCCCAGCATTTT. The gene calls are TRBV3-1 (or the pseudogene TRBV3-2) and TRBJ1-5; possibly TRBD1 for D (5 bases). V shed 0 bases and J shed 4 bases, with 10 bases lying between them. CDR1 and CDR2 from the germline V gene are LGHDT and YNNKEL (reference sequence). The CDR3 sequence is 15 residues long.

This chain uses TRBV19 with TRBJ2-7, with TRBD1 matching 9 bases. The junction had 7 bases not matched to a gene; V was cut back by 5 bases and J by 5 bases. This CDR3 region has 14 residues. CDR1 is LNHDA, CDR2 SQIVND, per germline (reference sequence). CDR3 nucleotide sequence: TGTGCCAGTAGTTTCGGACAGGGGAGCAACGAGCAGTACTTC. This sequence encodes CASSFGQGSNEQYF.

CDR3 nucleotide sequence: TGTGCCAGCACCGCGCTCTGGAGCAACACCATATATTTT. Translating it yields CASTALWSNTIYF. The chain carries TRBV11-1 and TRBJ1-3, with D uncertain. Germline V lookup: CDR1 SGHAT, CDR2 FQDESV (reference sequence). V was shortened by 7 bases and J by 7 bases, with 14 bases between the two germline ends. The CDR3 extends over 13 amino acids.

The chain combines TRBV25-1 with TRBJ2-7; 10 bases line up with TRBD1. With 1 base clipped from V and 5 bases from J, the junction kept 14 bases outside the gene matches. Germline CDR1 is MGHDK and CDR2 is SYGVNS. The CDR3 has 18 residues. In nucleotides, the CDR3 is TGTGCCAGCAGTGAATTTTATTTTGGGACAGGGGATCACAACGAGCAGTACTTC. Translated, it gives CASSEFYFGTGDHNEQYF.

V and J are TRBV2 and TRBJ1-1; a weak D match, TRBD1 (5 bases). The CDR3 totals 13 residues. The ends were cut back, 6 bases at V and 5 bases at J, with 13 bases in the middle. Germline V gene lookup returns CDR1 SNHLY and CDR2 FYNNEI. The CDR3, as DNA: TGTGCCAGCAGCCCGGTGGGGGGAACTGAAGCTTTCTTT. Its translation is CASSPVGGTEAFF.

The chain links TRBV5-1 to TRBJ2-3; tentatively, D is TRBD2 (5 bases). The V end lost 5 bases, the J end lost 0 bases, and 13 bases lay between the germline ends. The CDR3 sequence is 15 residues long. Germline V gene data show CDR1 as SGHRS and CDR2 as YFSETQ. The CDR3 spells CASSFERPSTDTQYF. DNA of the CDR3: TGCGCCAGCAGTTTCGAGCGGCCTAGCACAGATACGCAGTATTTT.

The chain combines TRBV2 with TRBJ2-3; D not resolved. Germline loops: CDR1 SNHLY, CDR2 FYNNEI. CDR3 length: 10 amino acids. Trimming shortened V by 9 bases and J by 5 bases, and 6 bases separated the two germline ends. The CDR3 spells CASELDTQYF. The DNA of the CDR3 is TGTGCCAGTGAACTAGATACGCAGTATTTT.

This clone was detected a few times. V gene TRBV27 combines with J gene TRBJ1-1, with a weak D call TRBD1 (6 bases). This CDR3 has 15 residues. V was pared by 5 bases and J by 0 bases, with 13 bases between. Germline CDR1 reads MNHEY; CDR2 reads SMNVEV (reference sequence). CDR3 amino acids: CASSLRGGMNTEAFF. The CDR3 coding sequence is TGTGCCAGCAGTCTAAGGGGGGGAATGAACACTGAAGCTTTCTTT.

The gene calls are TRBV19 and TRBJ2-2, with D perhaps TRBD2 (5 bases). Germline CDR1 is LNHDA and CDR2 is SQIVND (reference sequence). There are 14 residues in the CDR3. V shed 5 bases and J shed 5 bases, with 12 bases lying between them. The CDR3 loop reads CASSFPPGTGELFF. The CDR3, as DNA: TGTGCCAGTAGTTTCCCCCCGGGGACCGGGGAGCTGTTTTTT.

The chain carries TRBV28 and TRBJ2-5; possible D gene TRBD1, 6 bases. Germline lookup yields CDR1 MDHEN and CDR2 SYDVKM. V lost 2 bases, J lost 5 bases, and 15 bases lay in between. The CDR3 contains 15 residues. The chain's CDR3 is CASSLNGRQDETQYF. As DNA, the CDR3 is TGTGCCAGCAGTTTAAACGGGCGACAGGACGAGACCCAGTACTTC.

This chain joins TRBV19 and TRBJ1-6, with 7 nucleotides matching TRBD1. V lost 5 bases to trimming and J lost 0 bases; unmatched junction nucleotides: 13. The CDR3 totals 19 residues. Germline assignment: CDR1 LNHDA and CDR2 SQIVND (reference sequence). The CDR3 sequence: CASSPEPGTESSYNSPLHF. CDR3 nucleotides: TGTGCCAGTAGTCCGGAACCCGGGACAGAGAGCTCCTATAATTCACCCCTCCACTTT.

The J gene is TRBJ1-6, the V gene TRBV4-1, with D perhaps TRBD1 (5 bases). Trimming took 0 bases from V and 10 from J, leaving 19 bases between them. CDR1 is MGHRA, CDR2 YSYEKL, per germline. The length of the CDR3 is 17 residues. This CDR3 reads CASSQDLRVRQGSPLHF. In DNA form, the CDR3 reads TGCGCCAGCAGCCAAGATTTACGGGTAAGGCAGGGATCACCCCTCCACTTT.

This chain joins TRBV9 and TRBJ2-1; possibly TRBD2 for D (6 bases). The germline V gene encodes CDR1 SGDLS and CDR2 YYNGEE. The CDR3 contains 14 residues. Trimming left V 0 bases short and J 4 bases short, with 8 bases between. CDR3 protein: CASSVAGTYNEQFF. CDR3 sequence (DNA): TGTGCCAGCAGCGTAGCTGGGACTTACAATGAGCAGTTCTTC.

J is TRBJ1-5 and V is TRBV4-1; perhaps TRBD1 as D (5 bases). Germline V gene lookup returns CDR1 MGHRA and CDR2 YSYEKL. This CDR3 comprises 16 residues. V was pared by 4 bases and J by 3 bases, with 16 bases between. Here the CDR3 DNA reads TGCGCCAGCAGCCTCGAAAGGGGAGGATCCAATCAGCCCCAGCATTTT. Protein: CASSLERGGSNQPQHF.

This chain links TRBV7-9 with TRBJ2-1, with D tentatively TRBD2 (6 bases). The CDR3 is 12 amino acids. Germline CDR1 reads SEHNR; CDR2 reads FQNEAQ (reference sequence). Trimming cost V 6 bases and J 11 bases, with 14 bases left between them. CDR3 coding DNA: TGTGCCAGCAGACCCCCTAGCGCCCAGCAGTTCTTC. It is translated as CASRPPSAQQFF.

The chain joins TRBV29-1 to TRBJ1-1; a possible D gene is TRBD1 (5 bases). The CDR3 extends over 13 amino acids. Germline V gene sequence: CDR1 SQVTM, CDR2 ANQGSEA. Trimming took 5 bases from V and 2 from J, leaving 12 bases between them. CDR3 protein: CSVSGYLNTEAFF. CDR3 DNA sequence: TGCAGCGTTTCAGGGTACCTTAACACTGAAGCTTTCTTT.

The chain uses TRBV3-1 (or the pseudogene TRBV3-2) and TRBJ1-1; 8 nucleotides line up with TRBD1. Trimming took 1 base from V and 5 from J; bases not matched to a gene: 6. CDR1 is LGHDT and CDR2 is YNNKEL in the germline V gene (reference sequence). The CDR3 extends over 15 amino acids. The CDR3 sequence: CASSQGWTGSTEAFF. CDR3 nucleotide sequence: TGTGCCAGCAGCCAAGGGTGGACAGGGTCGACTGAAGCTTTCTTT.

This rearrangement joins TRBV28 to TRBJ2-1; 7 nucleotides match TRBD1. CDR3 size: 16 residues. Per germline, CDR1 MDHEN and CDR2 SYDVKM. V shed 5 bases and J 2 bases; nucleotides not matched to a gene: 9. CDR3 region: CASSPTTGTAYNEQFF. In nucleotides, the CDR3 is TGTGCCAGCAGTCCGACCACCGGGACAGCCTACAATGAGCAGTTCTTC.

The table lists this clone with a count of one. The chain has TRBV5-1 and TRBJ1-1; D possibly corresponds to TRBD1 (5 bases). CDR1 is SGHRS, CDR2 YFSETQ, per germline. The CDR3 runs to 14 residues. Deletions cut 2 bases from V and 4 bases from J, with 12 bases between. CDR3 protein: CASSFGARGTEAFF. Written as DNA, the CDR3 is TGCGCCAGCAGCTTTGGGGCGCGCGGCACTGAAGCTTTCTTT.